The 10 T cell receptor beta chains given below trace back to one sample, sequenced in a study of post-analysis software for immune sequencing data. No antigen is known for these receptors. Included in the TCR beta cDNA libraries were unique molecular identifiers. Each CDR3 protein gets one entry after TCRdb re-called the PCR reads with MiXCR. Here the sample spans 700,000 to 800,000 distinct CDR3 sequences, 25% to 30% being singletons. Findings and caveats of the study: Patients used four to six TRBV segments, including TRBV5-6, TRBV5-1 and TRBV20-1, more often than controls.

The source material was blood. The receptors were sampled from a girl aged 5 to 17 with multiple sclerosis.

This clonotype was detected a few times. The J gene is TRBJ2-7, the V gene TRBV6-5, with D unresolved. Per germline, CDR1 MNHEY and CDR2 SVGAGI. The CDR3 runs to 14 residues. V lost 6 bases to trimming and J lost 0 bases, with 12 bases between them. The CDR3, as DNA: TGTGCCAGCAGCCGAACCCCTATCTCCTACGAGCAGTACTTC. This encodes CASSRTPISYEQYF.

This clonotype was seen a few times. The chain joins TRBV5-1 to TRBJ1-2; TRBD1 is a possible D gene (5 bases). CDR1 is SGHRS and CDR2 is YFSETQ in the germline V gene. The V and J ends lost 5 bases and 8 bases respectively, with 19 bases between them. This CDR3 spans 14 amino acids. CDR3 in amino acids: CASSGGSGREGYTF. The DNA for the CDR3 is TGCGCCAGCAGTGGGGGTTCTGGCAGAGAAGGCTACACCTTC.

The genes are TRBV6-6 and TRBJ2-7; tentative D call: TRBD2 (6 bases). Germline CDR1 reads MNHNY; CDR2 reads SVGAGI (reference sequence). V lost 10 bases, J lost 0 bases, and 16 bases lay in between. The CDR3 sequence is 14 residues long. The CDR3 reads CATVADPSSYEQYF. The CDR3 DNA follows: TGTGCCACCGTAGCGGATCCGAGCTCCTACGAGCAGTACTTC.

Only a few counts were recorded for this clonotype. The chain employs TRBV7-9 and TRBJ1-2; no definite D call. Per the germline V gene, CDR1 is SEHNR and CDR2 is FQNEAQ (reference sequence). The germline V and J ends were trimmed by 4 bases and 3 bases, with 9 bases remaining between them. The CDR3 spans 13 residues. The CDR3 nucleotides read TGTGCCAGCAGCTCGGAGACGGACTATGGCTACACCTTC. Its protein is CASSSETDYGYTF.

The CDR3 bases are TGCAGCGGGGGCTCGGGACTAGCGGCTCCGGGGTACGAGCAGTACTTC. It encodes CSGGSGLAAPGYEQYF. This chain joins TRBV20-1 and TRBJ2-7; TRBD2 matches at 11 bases. The CDR3 loop spans 16 amino acids. Per germline, CDR1 DFQATT and CDR2 SNEGSKA (reference sequence).

This clonotype was found a few times. One end of the junction varies from germline; a read error may be responsible. V is TRBV20-1 and J is TRBJ2-5; 7 bases fit TRBD1. CDR1 and CDR2 (germline): DFQATT, SNEGSKA (reference sequence). The CDR3 sequence is 13 residues long. The CDR3 loop is CSARGTEQETQYF. The CDR3 nucleotides read TGCAGTGCCAGAGGGACAGAACAAGAGACCCAGTACTTC.

The chain is built from TRBV19 and TRBJ2-7, with D possibly TRBD1 on 6 matching bases. The V gene's germline CDR1 is LNHDA and CDR2 SQIVND (reference sequence). The CDR3 runs to 13 residues. The V gene lost 5 bases and the J gene lost 3 bases, with 11 bases spanning the gap. CDR3 in amino acids: CASSSGHLYEQYF. Written as DNA, the CDR3 is TGTGCCAGTAGTTCGGGACACCTCTACGAGCAGTACTTC.

This clonotype was counted a few times. The chain has TRBV7-2 and TRBJ2-7; TRBD2 matches 10 bases. CDR3 length: 16 residues. With V trimmed by 5 bases and J by 4 bases, 11 bases remained unmatched. From germline, CDR1 is SGHTA and CDR2 FQGNSA. CDR3 coding DNA: TGTGCCAGCAGCACCCGGACTAGCGGAGCCGTTTACGAGCAGTACTTC. It translates to CASSTRTSGAVYEQYF.

There are many counts of this clonotype. This chain uses TRBV29-1 with TRBJ2-1, with D hard to call. Trimming removed 3 bases at V and 5 bases at J, with 11 bases between. This CDR3 region has 13 residues. CDR1 and CDR2 from the germline V gene are SQVTM and ANQGSEA. The CDR3 region has the DNA TGCAGCGTTGATCATGATAACGACAATGAGCAGTTCTTC. Its protein product is CSVDHDNDNEQFF.

The chain recombines TRBV15 with TRBJ2-7; 9 bases align to TRBD1. Looked up from germline, CDR1 is LNHNV and CDR2 is YYDKDF (reference sequence). There are 14 residues in the CDR3. Trimming removed 4 bases from V and 3 bases from J; junction bases left unmatched: 4. CDR3 sequence (DNA): TGTGCCACCAGCATCAGGGACAGGGACTACGAGCAGTACTTC. Translating it yields CATSIRDRDYEQYF.